The 27 T cell receptor beta chains given below trace back to one sample, sequenced in a study of blood T cell repertoires in COVID-19. Repertoires were generated with immunoSEQ multiplex PCR, while TCRdb's copy carries only in-frame clones and drops some. The data contain approximately 150,000 clones, about nine tenths of them seen just once; the ten biggest clones take up around 1.6%. The sample was peripheral blood. The receptors stem from a human donor in a cohort sampled during active COVID-19.

As to this clone: One end of the junction varies from germline; a read error may be responsible. The chain recombines TRBV2 with TRBJ1-2; D gene ambiguous. CDR1 SNHLY and CDR2 FYNNEI come from the germline V gene. The CDR3 contains 13 residues. CDR3 bases: TGTGCCAGCAGGGAAGTCCAGAACTATGGCTACACCTTC. Amino acids: CASREVQNYGYTF.

In this sample, this clone turned up once. This chain connects TRBV29-1 to TRBJ1-2; no firm D call. V dropped 6 bases and J dropped 8 bases, with 13 bases sitting between them. The CDR3 covers 11 residues. The germline V gene has CDR1 SQVTM and CDR2 ANQGSEA. The CDR3 region is CSVGLAEGYTF. CDR3 coding DNA: TGCAGCGTAGGTCTCGCGGAGGGCTACACCTTC.

As regards this clone: The sample has other DNA sequences that encode this CDR3 too. This sequence joins TRBV19 and TRBJ1-4; 7 positions agree with TRBD1. The V gene end was trimmed by 2 bases and the J gene end by 5 bases; junction bases not matched to a gene: 2. Germline CDR1 LNHDA, CDR2 SQIVND (reference sequence). This CDR3 has 14 amino acids. The CDR3 here is CASSIRGGNEKLFF. The CDR3 nucleotides read TGTGCCAGTAGTATAAGAGGGGGCAATGAAAAACTGTTTTTT.

The genes are TRBV28 and TRBJ2-6; TRBD1 matches at 9 bases. CDR3 length: 18 residues. V trimming: 5 bases; J trimming: 0 bases; junction bases outside the gene matches: 8. In germline, CDR1 is MDHEN, CDR2 SYDVKM. The CDR3 region has the DNA TGTGCCAGCAGTGGGGCGGGACAGGGTACCTCTGGGGCCAACGTCCTGACTTTC. This sequence encodes CASSGAGQGTSGANVLTF.

CDR3: CASSQADQGAREQYF. DNA for the CDR3: TGTGCCAGCAGCCAAGCCGATCAGGGGGCGAGGGAGCAGTACTTC. The chain couples TRBV4-2 to TRBJ2-7; 8 bases map to TRBD1. Losses at the gene ends were 1 base for V and 7 bases for J; bases not matched to a gene: 9. The CDR3 covers 15 residues. Germline CDR1 is LGHNA and CDR2 is YNFKEQ.

The CDR3: CASLAWGSGANEQFF. The CDR3 DNA reads TGTGCCAGTTTGGCCTGGGGTAGCGGGGCTAATGAGCAGTTCTTC. This chain joins TRBV7-8 and TRBJ2-1, with 8 bases fitting TRBD2. The CDR3 runs to 15 residues. Germline V lookup: CDR1 SGHVS, CDR2 FQNEAQ. V dropped 9 bases and J dropped 7; count of bases not matched to a gene: 14. The complete variable domain, with remaining parts taken from reference TRBV7-8 and TRBJ2-1, reads GAGVSQSPRYKVAKRGQDVALRCDPISGHVSLFWYQQALGQGPEFLTYFQNEAQLDKSGLPSDRFFAERPEGSVSTLKIQRTQQEDSAVYLCASLAWGSGANEQFFGPGTRLTVL.

The genes are TRBV9 and TRBJ2-5; 12 bases line up with TRBD1. V trimming: 0 bases; J trimming: 6 bases; junction bases outside the gene matches: 3. The CDR3 loop spans 15 amino acids. From germline, CDR1 is SGDLS and CDR2 YYNGEE. DNA of the CDR3: TGTGCCAGCAGCGTAGGAGGGACAGGGGGCCAGACCCAGTACTTC. It specifies CASSVGGTGGQTQYF. The variable domain in full, completed from reference TRBV9 and TRBJ2-5, reads DSGVTQTPKHLITATGQRVTLRCSPRSGDLSVYWYQQSLDQGLQFLIQYYNGEERAKGNILERFSAQQFPDLHSELNLSSLELGDSALYFCASSVGGTGGQTQYFGPGTRLLVL.

The chain recombines TRBV12-3 or TRBV12-4 with TRBJ1-3; the D is unclear. The CDR3 runs to 13 residues. V was pared by 10 bases and J by 1 base, with 11 bases between. CDR3: CATRRVSGNTIYF. The CDR3 DNA reads TGTGCCACTCGGCGGGTATCTGGAAACACCATATATTTT.

This chain joins TRBV6-1 and TRBJ1-2; the match to TRBD1 covers 7 bases. CDR3 length equals 18 residues. The V segment lost 0 bases and the J segment 4 bases; nucleotides outside the gene matches: 14. Germline CDR1 and CDR2: MNHNS and SASEGT. The CDR3 protein is CASSEAGTVQGGIYGYTF. CDR3 DNA: TGTGCCAGCAGTGAAGCGGGGACAGTGCAAGGGGGGATCTATGGCTACACCTTC.

V gene TRBV5-1 combines with J gene TRBJ2-2, with D possibly TRBD2 on 5 matching bases. Germline-derived CDR1 and CDR2 are SGHRS and YFSETQ. The CDR3 has 16 amino acids. Trimming pared 4 bases from V and 3 bases from J, leaving 16 bases between. As DNA, the CDR3 is TGCGCCAGCAGCGACCAGGACTGGCCCTACACCGGGGAGCTGTTTTTT. Translating gives CASSDQDWPYTGELFF. Together with reference TRBV5-1 and TRBJ2-2, the CDR3 gives the full variable domain: KAGVTQTPRYLIKTRGQQVTLSCSPISGHRSVSWYQQTPGQGLQFLFEYFSETQRNKGNFPGRFSGRQFSNSRSEMNVSTLELGDSALYLCASSDQDWPYTGELFFGEGSRLTVL.

The chain carries TRBV3-1 (or the pseudogene TRBV3-2) and TRBJ1-1, with D perhaps TRBD1 (6 bases). The CDR3 has 14 residues. Germline V lookup: CDR1 LGHDT, CDR2 YNNKEL (reference sequence). V lost 4 bases, J lost 1 base, and 10 bases lay in between. In nucleotides, the CDR3 is TGTGCCAGCAGCCGCCGGGGACAGAACACTGAAGCTTTCTTT. Protein: CASSRRGQNTEAFF.

The chain uses TRBV4-2 and TRBJ2-7; 9 nucleotides line up with TRBD1. The J segment lost 2 bases and the V segment lost 1 base, leaving 3 bases of the junction unmatched. Germline CDR1 and CDR2: LGHNA and YNFKEQ. The CDR3 contains 15 residues. Here the CDR3 DNA reads TGTGCCAGCAGCCAAGGGACAGGGGCCACCTACGAGCAGTACTTC. Protein product: CASSQGTGATYEQYF.

This rearrangement joins TRBV5-1 to TRBJ1-1; no reliable D call. The CDR3 length is 13 residues. Germline CDR1 SGHRS, CDR2 YFSETQ. Trimming took off 0 bases at V and 5 bases at J, with 8 bases between the two ends. CDR3 DNA: TGCGCCAGCAGCTTGGAATCGTTGACTGAAGCTTTCTTT. Translated, it gives CASSLESLTEAFF.

Concerning this clone: Different DNA sequences within this sample yield the same CDR3. The rearrangement joins TRBV5-1 to TRBJ2-3, with 9 bases lining up with TRBD1. The trim removed 4 bases at V and 6 bases at J, leaving 9 bases unmatched. Germline V CDR1 and CDR2: SGHRS, YFSETQ. CDR3 size: 15 residues. The CDR3 DNA reads as TGCGCCAGCAGCCTGGCAGACAGGGGGTCGGATACGCAGTATTTT. Its translation is CASSLADRGSDTQYF. The full variable domain, rest sourced from reference TRBV5-1 and TRBJ2-3, is KAGVTQTPRYLIKTRGQQVTLSCSPISGHRSVSWYQQTPGQGLQFLFEYFSETQRNKGNFPGRFSGRQFSNSRSEMNVSTLELGDSALYLCASSLADRGSDTQYFGPGTRLTVL.

The CDR3 nucleotides read TGTGCCAGCTCAATTCACCGGGACATCTCCTACGAGCAGTACTTC. Protein sequence: CASSIHRDISYEQYF. The chain couples TRBV6-5 to TRBJ2-7; TRBD1 might be the D (6 bases). V lost 8 bases and J 0 bases, leaving 17 bases between the germline ends. The germline V gene has CDR1 MNHEY and CDR2 SVGAGI. CDR3 length: 15 residues.

This chain connects TRBV9 to TRBJ1-1; 11 nucleotides line up with TRBD1. The CDR3 has 16 amino acids. Per germline, CDR1 SGDLS and CDR2 YYNGEE. Trimming at V came to 3 bases and at J to 3 bases, leaving 7 bases not matched to a gene. The CDR3 DNA follows: TGTGCCAGCAGCGATCCCCAGGGACAGGGGGACACTGAAGCTTTCTTT. This sequence encodes CASSDPQGQGDTEAFF.

The genes are TRBV21-1 and TRBJ1-2; the table calls TRBD1, which could not be checked here. TRBV21-1 is a listed pseudogene. The CDR3 is made up of 14 amino acids. The CDR3 is CASSLQDRSYGYTF. The CDR3 nucleotides are TGTGCCAGCAGCTTACAAGACAGGAGCTATGGCTACACCTTC.

The gene calls are TRBV13 and TRBJ2-1; D is perhaps TRBD2 (7 bases). The CDR3 sequence is 15 residues long. Germline V gene data show CDR1 as PRHDT and CDR2 as FYEKMQ (reference sequence). V lost 0 bases and J 3 bases, leaving 9 bases between the germline ends. The CDR3 DNA is TGTGCCAGCAGCTTAGGAGGGGGGGGCTACAATGAGCAGTTCTTC. Amino acid sequence: CASSLGGGGYNEQFF.

In nucleotides, the CDR3 is TGCAGTGCTAGTTCGCTAGCGGGATCCACAGATACGCAGTATTTT. It yields the protein CSASSLAGSTDTQYF. The chain employs TRBV20-1 and TRBJ2-3; 9 positions match TRBD2. V gave up 3 bases and J gave up 2 bases; unmatched junction bases: 6. The CDR3 spans 15 residues. Germline-derived CDR1 and CDR2 are DFQATT and SNEGSKA (reference sequence).

The chain recombines TRBV11-2 with TRBJ2-5; 8 bases map to TRBD2. The CDR3 loop spans 15 amino acids. V was pared by 6 bases and J by 3 bases, with 9 bases of the junction left unmatched. Per germline, CDR1 SGHAT and CDR2 FQNNGV. The CDR3 is CASSPGTSKKETQYF. CDR3 sequence (DNA): TGTGCCAGCAGTCCAGGGACTAGTAAAAAAGAGACCCAGTACTTC. Filled out from reference TRBV11-2 and TRBJ2-5, the complete variable domain reads EAGVAQSPRYKIIEKRQSVAFWCNPISGHATLYWYQQILGQGPKLLIQFQNNGVVDDSQLPKDRFSAERLKGVDSTLKIQPAKLEDSAVYLCASSPGTSKKETQYFGPGTRLLVL.

The rearrangement uses TRBV7-8 and TRBJ1-1; 8 bases line up with TRBD1. V lost 0 bases to trimming and J lost 0 bases; unmatched junction nucleotides: 3. Germline V gene lookup returns CDR1 SGHVS and CDR2 FQNEAQ. The CDR3 sequence is 16 residues long. CDR3 loop: CASSLAQGDMNTEAFF. CDR3 nucleotide sequence: TGTGCCAGCAGCTTAGCACAGGGGGACATGAACACTGAAGCTTTCTTT.

The rearrangement joins TRBV5-1 to TRBJ1-3; 7 nucleotides agree with TRBD1. This CDR3 is built from 16 residues. V was clipped by 4 bases and J by 4 bases; unmatched bases: 11. Germline V gives CDR1 SGHRS, CDR2 YFSETQ. The CDR3 loop is CASSTRQGSNGNTIYF. Written as DNA, the CDR3 is TGCGCCAGCAGCACCCGACAGGGAAGCAACGGAAACACCATATATTTT.

V and J are TRBV5-6 and TRBJ2-4, with TRBD2 matching over 7 bases. V was pared by 4 bases and J by 0 bases, with 10 bases of the junction left unmatched. The V gene's germline CDR1 is SGHDT and CDR2 YYEEEE. The CDR3 length is 17 residues. For the CDR3, the DNA is TGTGCCAGCAGCCATTTTTCCGGGGGGTTAGCCAAAAACATTCAGTACTTC. It is translated as CASSHFSGGLAKNIQYF.

The J gene is TRBJ2-3, the V gene TRBV7-9; D is perhaps TRBD2 (5 bases). Germline CDR1 is SEHNR and CDR2 is FQNEAQ (reference sequence). Trimming took off 3 bases at V and 0 bases at J, with 7 bases between the two ends. The CDR3 contains 14 residues. CDR3 coding DNA: TGTGCCAGCAGCTTTGAGCGGAGCACAGATACGCAGTATTTT. It encodes CASSFERSTDTQYF.

This clone was detected once. The genes are TRBV4-1 and TRBJ1-2; D remains unclear. Germline loops: CDR1 MGHRA, CDR2 YSYEKL. The V end was cut by 4 bases, the J end by 5 bases, with 17 bases between. The CDR3 sequence is 15 residues long. This CDR3 is CASSRKGGPIYGYTF. CDR3 bases: TGCGCCAGCAGCCGGAAAGGCGGCCCCATTTATGGCTACACCTTC.

The rearrangement links TRBV29-1 to TRBJ2-3; 7 nucleotides align to TRBD1. V lost 4 bases, J lost 6 bases, and 13 bases stayed unmatched. CDR1 and CDR2 (germline): SQVTM, ANQGSEA. The CDR3 spans 15 residues. The CDR3 DNA is TGCAGCGTTGGGGCCGGCAGGGGGTGGTCCGATACGCAGTATTTT. Its protein is CSVGAGRGWSDTQYF.

V usage is TRBV15 and J usage is TRBJ2-7; possibly TRBD2 for D (5 bases). Trimming pared 0 bases from V and 2 bases from J, leaving 11 bases between. The CDR3 runs 15 residues. Per germline, CDR1 LNHNV and CDR2 YYDKDF (reference sequence). This CDR3 is CATSRDSRRTYEQYF. The DNA of the CDR3 is TGTGCCACCAGCAGAGATTCACGGAGGACCTACGAGCAGTACTTC.